These 2 T cell receptor beta chains originate from one sample sequenced in a study of shared clonotypes between healthy human individuals. This table comes from immunoSEQ multiplex PCR, and its TCRdb copy is limited to in-frame clones, with some not included. The sample consists of hundreds of thousands of clones, approximately 74% of them appearing once. Specimen: memory CD4+ T cells sorted from blood. Sample subset: CD45RA-negative fraction. The receptors here all came from a woman in her thirties in good health.

V and J are TRBV5-1 and TRBJ2-2; 8 bases agree with TRBD2. CDR3 size: 15 residues. Losses at the gene ends were 6 bases for V and 0 bases for J; bases not matched to a gene: 4. Germline V lookup: CDR1 SGHRS, CDR2 YFSETQ. For the CDR3, the DNA is TGCGCCAGCAATTTAGCGGGGACGAACACCGGGGAGCTGTTTTTT. It codes for CASNLAGTNTGELFF.

This chain uses TRBV15 with TRBJ1-1; no clear D. CDR1 is LNHNV and CDR2 is YYDKDF in the germline V gene (reference sequence). CDR3 length: 13 residues. Between the trimmed V and J ends, which lost 4 bases and 9 bases, there was a span of 15 bases. The chain's CDR3 is CATSKVQEEKAFF. In DNA, the CDR3 is TGTGCCACCAGCAAGGTGCAGGAAGAAAAAGCTTTCTTT.